These 20 T cell receptor beta chains were sequenced from one sample in a study of T cell repertoires in cytomegalovirus infection (dated by TCRdb to about 2019). Sequenced on an Illumina HiSeq 1500. TCRdb applied fastp at Q25 and MiXCR to the public reads, then kept only in-frame beta chains. CDR3 protein duplicates are merged, each entry listing the most common genes and DNA. This sample holds 200,000 to 300,000 distinct CDR3 sequences; less than 9.5% were observed only once. The ten largest clones capture less than 15% of the sample. The sequencing input was PBMCs. Every receptor here comes from a human donor in good health (CMV status not recorded). Some clones in this sample may be carry-over from other donors' samples.

This clonotype was seen many times. V and J are TRBV7-8 and TRBJ1-2, with D possibly being TRBD1 (6 bases). V was trimmed by 5 bases and J by 4 bases, leaving 14 bases between them. CDR1 SGHVS and CDR2 FQNEAQ come from the germline V gene. This CDR3 contains 14 residues. CDR3 region: CASSLGQLLYGYTF. Here the CDR3 DNA reads TGTGCCAGCAGCCTAGGACAGCTACTCTATGGCTACACCTTC.

This clonotype was recorded a few times. The CDR3 loop is CASREGQSYEQYF. For the CDR3, the DNA is TGTGCCAGCAGGGAGGGACAGAGCTACGAGCAGTACTTC. The chain uses TRBV12-3 or TRBV12-4 and TRBJ2-7; D may be TRBD1 (7 bases). The V end was cut by 6 bases, the J end by 3 bases, with 12 bases between. The length of the CDR3 is 13 residues.

The rearrangement links TRBV6-6 to TRBJ1-2; D is possibly TRBD1 (5 bases). The CDR3 covers 14 residues. CDR1 MNHNY and CDR2 SVGAGI come from the germline V gene (reference sequence). The V end was cut by 5 bases, the J end by 2 bases, with 12 bases between. The CDR3 nucleotides are TGTGCCAGCAGTCCCACGACAGAAAACTATGGCTACACCTTC. Translation gives CASSPTTENYGYTF.

This clonotype came up many times. The chain combines TRBV7-9 with TRBJ1-5; no clear D gene. CDR1 is SEHNR and CDR2 is FQNEAQ in the germline V gene (reference sequence). This CDR3 is built from 14 residues. V lost 6 bases and J lost 5, with 14 bases in between. CDR3 amino acids: CASSPVHSYQPQHF. The CDR3 DNA is TGTGCCAGCAGTCCGGTTCACTCGTATCAGCCCCAGCATTTT.

This rearrangement joins TRBV7-2 to TRBJ1-2; possible D gene TRBD1, 5 bases. The CDR3 is 16 residues long. The germline gives CDR1 SGHTA, CDR2 FQGNSA. The V end was cut by 2 bases, the J end by 7 bases, with 20 bases between. CDR3 bases: TGTGCCAGCAGCTTATCGTCAGCGACTACCGGGGCTGGCTACACCTTC. Translation gives CASSLSSATTGAGYTF.

This clonotype came up a few times. The genes are TRBV7-9 and TRBJ2-1; D could derive from TRBD1 or TRBD2 (5 bases each). The CDR3 loop spans 13 amino acids. Deletions cut 5 bases from V and 14 bases from J, with 19 bases between. CDR1 is SEHNR and CDR2 is FQNEAQ in the germline V gene (reference sequence). The CDR3 region is CASSLTGGKNEFF. Here the CDR3 DNA reads TGTGCCAGCAGCCTAACTGGGGGAAAAAATGAGTTCTTC.

Ten or more counts support this clonotype. The rearrangement links TRBV4-3 to TRBJ2-2; TRBD1 matches at 7 bases. CDR1 and CDR2 from the germline V gene are LGHNA and YSLEER. The CDR3 totals 16 residues. With V trimmed by 4 bases and J by 4 bases, 9 bases remained unmatched. CDR3 sequence: CASSLTTGAGTGELFF. The CDR3 DNA reads TGCGCCAGCAGCCTAACCACAGGGGCGGGCACCGGGGAGCTGTTTTTT.

Concerning this clonotype: At one end, the junction sequence differs from germline, possibly due to a read error. This chain joins TRBV25-1 and TRBJ1-2; the D is unclear. The germline V gene encodes CDR1 MGHDK and CDR2 SYGVNS. The CDR3 extends over 12 amino acids. The CDR3 DNA sequence: TGTGCGAGCACGGGAGCGAACTATGGCTACACCTTC. Translation: CASTGANYGYTF.

The V call is TRBV7-9, the J call TRBJ1-2, with 7 bases identical to TRBD1. This CDR3 region has 15 residues. Germline trimming cut 5 bases from V and 0 bases from J; bases unmatched to any gene: 6. Per germline, CDR1 SEHNR and CDR2 FQNEAQ (reference sequence). This chain's CDR3 is CASSPTGAPNYGYTF. The CDR3 nucleotides are TGTGCCAGCAGCCCAACAGGGGCGCCTAACTATGGCTACACCTTC.

This clonotype was observed at least ten times. The J gene is TRBJ2-1, the V gene TRBV7-2; 10 positions match TRBD2. V lost 6 bases to trimming and J lost 8 bases; unmatched junction nucleotides: 7. This CDR3 contains 14 residues. Germline V gene lookup returns CDR1 SGHTA and CDR2 FQGNSA. This CDR3 is CASRERGGRDEQFF. In DNA, the CDR3 is TGTGCCAGCAGAGAGCGGGGGGGCCGGGATGAGCAGTTCTTC.

This clonotype appeared a few times. The gene calls are TRBV19 and TRBJ2-2; 7 bases fit TRBD1. The germline V gene encodes CDR1 LNHDA and CDR2 SQIVND (reference sequence). Trimming took 4 bases from V and 4 from J; bases not matched to a gene: 15. CDR3 length: 18 amino acids. CDR3 in DNA: TGTGCCAGTAGTACCCTGGGGGTGGGACAGAGGAGCACCGGGGAGCTGTTTTTT. As protein: CASSTLGVGQRSTGELFF.

This clonotype was counted ten times or more. V usage is TRBV7-2 and J usage is TRBJ1-2; D is ambiguous. V gave up 4 bases and J gave up 6 bases, with 15 bases separating them. CDR3 length: 14 residues. Per the germline V gene, CDR1 is SGHTA and CDR2 is FQGNSA. The CDR3, as DNA: TGTGCCAGCAGCTCGACCCTACCACCTGATGGCTACACCTTC. Residues: CASSSTLPPDGYTF.

This clonotype was observed at least ten times. One junction end does not reproduce the germline sequence, and a read error may be involved. This rearrangement joins TRBV28 to TRBJ2-5; no clear D gene. The CDR3 consists of 11 residues. The germline CDR1 and CDR2 sequences are MDHEN and SYDVKM. The CDR3 region has the DNA TGTGCCAGCAACTTCGGAGAGTCCCAGTACTTC. This encodes CASNFGESQYF.

J is TRBJ2-3 and V is TRBV20-1, with D unclear. V lost 5 bases and J lost 1, with 16 bases in between. The CDR3 contains 15 residues. Per the germline V gene, CDR1 is DFQATT and CDR2 is SNEGSKA (reference sequence). The CDR3 DNA reads TGCAGTGCTCCGTACCCTACCCTAGGCACAGATACGCAGTATTTT. This codes for CSAPYPTLGTDTQYF.

This clonotype came up many times. The rearrangement uses TRBV28 and TRBJ2-6, with TRBD2 as a possible D gene (6 bases). V dropped 6 bases and J dropped 0 bases, with 18 bases sitting between them. The germline V gene encodes CDR1 MDHEN and CDR2 SYDVKM. The CDR3 consists of 18 residues. CDR3 in DNA: TGTGCCAGCAGGACTGCGGGGCCGCCCACCTCTGGGGCCAACGTCCTGACTTTC. The encoded protein is CASRTAGPPTSGANVLTF. Full variable domain (rest looked up from reference TRBV28 and TRBJ2-6): DVKVTQSSRYLVKRTGEKVFLECVQDMDHENMFWYRQDPGLGLRLIYFSYDVKMKEKGDIPEGYSVSREKKERFSLILESASTNQTSMYLCASRTAGPPTSGANVLTFGAGSRLTVL.

This clonotype has at least ten counts. The gene calls are TRBV7-2 and TRBJ1-6; unclear D gene. This CDR3 is 13 amino acids long. Germline CDR1 and CDR2: SGHTA and FQGNSA. The V end lost 5 bases, the J end lost 9 bases, and 11 bases lay between the germline ends. The CDR3 reads CASSPETGSPLHF. The CDR3 region has the DNA TGTGCCAGCAGCCCGGAGACGGGTTCACCCCTCCACTTT.

This clonotype was counted at least ten times. The V gene is TRBV5-1, the J gene TRBJ2-1; 9 bases map to TRBD1. CDR1 and CDR2 (germline): SGHRS, YFSETQ. The V segment lost 0 bases and the J segment 4 bases; nucleotides outside the gene matches: 8. The CDR3 runs to 17 residues. For the CDR3, the DNA is TGCGCCAGCAGCTTGGCGGCGTTACAGGGGGCTTACAATGAGCAGTTCTTC. Translating it yields CASSLAALQGAYNEQFF.

The sample holds many counts of this clonotype. The J gene is TRBJ2-5, the V gene TRBV20-1; D possibly uses TRBD1 or TRBD2 (7 bases each). The CDR3 is 13 amino acids. With 4 bases removed from V and 4 bases from J, the gap between germline ends came to 13 bases. The germline gives CDR1 DFQATT, CDR2 SNEGSKA (reference sequence). The CDR3 here is CSATRGGAETQYF. CDR3 sequence (DNA): TGCAGTGCTACCAGGGGGGGCGCAGAGACCCAGTACTTC.

This clonotype showed up many times. The chain uses TRBV7-2 and TRBJ2-3, with D perhaps matching TRBD2 (6 bases). Per the germline V gene, CDR1 is SGHTA and CDR2 is FQGNSA. This CDR3 spans 14 amino acids. V was shortened by 4 bases and J by 5 bases, with 13 bases between the two germline ends. CDR3: CASSSLAYGDTQYF. In DNA, the CDR3 is TGTGCCAGCAGCTCGCTAGCGTACGGAGATACGCAGTATTTT. Supplemented by reference TRBV7-2 and TRBJ2-3, the full variable domain reads GAGVSQSPSNKVTEKGKDVELRCDPISGHTALYWYRQSLGQGLEFLIYFQGNSAPDKSGLPSDRFSAERTGGSVSTLTIQRTQQEDSAVYLCASSSLAYGDTQYFGPGTRLTVL.

This clonotype was detected a few times. The genes are TRBV24-1 and TRBJ1-1; no firm D call. Trimming cost V 3 bases and J 6 bases, with 10 bases left between them. CDR1 is KGHDR, CDR2 SFDVKD, per germline. The CDR3 spans 13 residues. The CDR3 coding sequence is TGTGCCACCAGTGATCCCGGGGTAGCTGAAGCTTTCTTT. The encoded protein is CATSDPGVAEAFF.